These T cell receptor beta chains were read from a single sample in a study of blood T cell repertoires in COVID-19. The protocol was immunoSEQ multiplex PCR, while the TCRdb copy is restricted to in-frame clones and leaves out a portion. The sample yields over 15,000 clones, 80% to 90% seen once. Sequenced: peripheral blood. These receptor sequences come from a man between 60 and 75 years old with active COVID-19. The CDR3 runs from the conserved cysteine through the conserved F or W. The D gene is left open where the match is weak. Size is stated for part of the rows, as once, few or many counts, or as a class when the clone is expanded.

size	D	J	V	CDR3	DNA
-	TRBD1	TRBJ2-7	TRBV9	CASSVEQGADEQYF	TGTGCCAGCAGCGTAGAACAGGGGGCCGACGAGCAGTACTTC
-	TRBD2	TRBJ2-3	TRBV9	CASSVQAGGPGTDTQYF	TGTGCCAGCAGCGTACAAGCGGGAGGGCCTGGGACAGATACGCAGTATTTT
-	TRBD1	TRBJ2-5	TRBV19	CASSDRGALGETQYF	TGTGCCAGTAGTGACAGGGGCGCTCTGGGTGAGACCCAGTACTTC
-	TRBD1	TRBJ1-3	TRBV28	CASSSPLRTGTDFHSGNTIYF	TGTGCCAGCAGTTCACCCCTGAGGACAGGGACTGACTTCCACTCTGGAAACACCATATATTTT
once	-	TRBJ2-2	TRBV6-2/TRBV6-3	CASSYSSVTGELFF	TGTGCCAGCAGTTACTCTAGTGTTACCGGGGAGCTGTTTTTT
once	TRBD1	TRBJ2-5	TRBV29-1	CSVGQGETQYF	TGCAGCGTGGGACAGGGAGAGACCCAGTACTTC
once	-	TRBJ2-2	TRBV2	CASSDRGIGELFF	TGTGCCAGCAGTGACAGGGGAATCGGGGAGCTGTTTTTT
-	-	TRBJ2-2	TRBV7-2	CASSPRGRTVGELFF	TGTGCCAGCAGCCCGAGAGGGCGTACAGTAGGGGAGCTGTTTTTT
-	TRBD2	TRBJ2-3	TRBV27	CASSSTLAGGSDTQYF	TGTGCCAGCAGTTCGACTCTAGCGGGAGGATCAGATACGCAGTATTTT
-	TRBD2	TRBJ2-5	TRBV30	CAWSAAGGQETQYF	TGTGCCTGGAGTGCGGCGGGGGGGCAAGAGACCCAGTACTTC
-	-	TRBJ2-3	TRBV7-9	CASSLRRGTDTQYF	TGTGCCAGCAGCTTACGGCGGGGCACAGATACGCAGTATTTT
-	TRBD1	TRBJ1-1	TRBV9	CASSLTGAEAFF	TGTGCCAGCAGCCTGACAGGGGCTGAAGCTTTCTTT
-	-	TRBJ1-1	TRBV30	CAWSQSMNTEAFF	TGTGCCTGGAGTCAGTCAATGAACACTGAAGCTTTCTTT
-	-	TRBJ2-2	TRBV5-1	CASSVKGANTGELFF	TGCGCCAGCAGTGTAAAGGGAGCGAACACCGGGGAGCTGTTTTTT
-	-	TRBJ1-6	TRBV5-6	CASSFLQGRNSPLHF	TGTGCCAGCAGCTTTCTACAGGGTAGGAATTCACCCCTCCACTTT
-	-	TRBJ2-7	TRBV7-2	CASSLSGAREQYF	TGTGCCAGCAGCTTATCGGGTGCCCGCGAGCAGTACTTC
once	TRBD1	TRBJ2-7	TRBV7-2	CASGTGGGYEQYF	TGTGCCAGCGGGACAGGGGGGGGCTACGAGCAGTACTTC
-	TRBD1	TRBJ2-7	TRBV6-6	CASSPPRDRGREQYF	TGTGCCAGCAGTCCCCCTCGGGACAGGGGTCGCGAGCAGTACTTC
-	-	TRBJ2-7	TRBV5-1	CASSFNRGNEQYF	TGCGCCAGCAGCTTTAATCGGGGGAACGAGCAGTACTTC
-	TRBD1	TRBJ2-7	TRBV5-4	CASSLWTGRRGYEQYF	TGTGCCAGCAGCTTGTGGACAGGGAGGAGGGGTTACGAGCAGTACTTC
-	TRBD1	TRBJ1-2	TRBV7-9	CASSSGGSNYGYTF	TGTGCCAGCAGCTCAGGGGGAAGTAACTATGGCTACACCTTC
-	-	TRBJ1-1	TRBV30	CAWTTGQTGTEAFF	TGTGCCTGGACAACAGGGCAAACTGGGACTGAAGCTTTCTTT
-	TRBD1	TRBJ2-5	TRBV19	CASSSYRGPQETQYF	TGTGCCAGTAGCTCTTACAGGGGCCCCCAAGAGACCCAGTACTTC
-	TRBD1	TRBJ2-3	TRBV5-1	CASSRQGTSTDTQYF	TGCGCCAGCAGCCGACAGGGGACAAGCACAGATACGCAGTATTTT
-	TRBD1	TRBJ2-2	TRBV11-3	CASSNGTGYTGELFF	TGTGCCAGCAGCAATGGGACAGGGTACACCGGGGAGCTGTTTTTT
few	TRBD2	TRBJ2-2	TRBV5-4	CASSLELAGNTGELFF	TGTGCCAGCAGCTTGGAACTAGCGGGGAACACCGGGGAGCTGTTTTTT
once	TRBD1	TRBJ2-6	TRBV5-4	CASSNSGTVLSGANVLTF	TGTGCCAGCAGCAATTCCGGGACAGTCCTCTCTGGGGCCAACGTCCTGACTTTC
once	-	TRBJ1-2	TRBV24-1	CATSDPRRRAGYTF	TGTGCCACCAGTGATCCCAGACGCAGGGCGGGCTACACCTTC
-	-	TRBJ2-5	TRBV20-1	CSASPGVQETQYF	TGCAGTGCTAGTCCCGGGGTCCAAGAGACCCAGTACTTC
-	TRBD1	TRBJ1-5	TRBV18	CASSPYGGGGRNQPQHF	TGTGCCAGCTCACCATATGGAGGGGGCGGGCGTAATCAGCCCCAGCATTTT
-	-	TRBJ1-2	TRBV19	CATLSAGRNYGYTF	TGTGCCACTCTTTCGGCAGGGCGGAACTATGGCTACACCTTC
-	-	TRBJ1-1	TRBV5-4	CASSWGLSNTEAFF	TGTGCCAGCAGCTGGGGACTGTCGAACACTGAAGCTTTCTTT
-	TRBD1	TRBJ1-1	TRBV2	CASRSGGQGANTEAFF	TGTGCCAGCAGATCCGGTGGCCAGGGGGCGAACACTGAAGCTTTCTTT
-	TRBD1	TRBJ2-3	TRBV9	CASSDELEGAWDTQYF	TGTGCCAGCAGCGACGAGCTTGAGGGGGCCTGGGATACGCAGTATTTT
-	-	TRBJ1-6	TRBV9	CASSVDASSYNSPLHF	TGTGCCAGCAGCGTAGACGCGAGCTCCTATAATTCACCCCTCCACTTT
-	TRBD2	TRBJ2-1	TRBV15	CATSRTRTSGRDEQFF	TGTGCCACCAGCAGAACCCGGACTAGCGGGAGGGATGAGCAGTTCTTC
-	TRBD2	TRBJ2-5	TRBV28	CASSNGLAGGITGETQYF	TGTGCCAGCAGTAATGGCCTAGCGGGGGGCATCACGGGGGAGACCCAGTACTTC